This entry is about one T cell receptor (beta chain). The record originates from a study of shared clonotypes between healthy human individuals. Germline V gene data show CDR1 as GTSNPN and CDR2 as SVGIG (reference sequence). The CDR3 runs 13 residues. V shed 2 bases and J shed 0 bases, with 8 bases lying between them. Data came from immunoSEQ multiplex PCR; TCRdb stores just in-frame clones and leaves some out. The data show about 480,000 clones, approximately 79% seen once. None of the donors, who were healthy HIV-negative adults, had recently had acute infections or vaccinations. For unsorted samples, genomic DNA was extracted from 80 million to 100 million PBMCs.

Specimen: PBMCs. This rearrangement joins TRBV30 to TRBJ2-7; D uncertain. The receptor's source is a woman in her forties in good health. Some clones in this sample may be carry-over from other donors' samples. CDR3 in amino acids: CAWSPDNSYEQYF. The CDR3 coding sequence is TGTGCCTGGAGTCCAGACAACTCCTACGAGCAGTACTTC.